This TCR beta chain was sequenced in a study of blood T cells in healthy people across ages. The study's findings and limits: A roughly linear fall in TCR beta diversity per million T cells was seen with increasing age. Lack of knowledge of donor CMV status possibly confounded expanded clonotype changes. It was the long-lived donors that had more naive CD4+ cells and higher diversity than aged donors.

Of note for this clonotype: The antigen is not known.

A sample-barcoded 5' primer and a J-beta primer mix were used in a second PCR of roughly 6 to 12 cycles. TCRdb analysed the 5' RACE reads with MiXCR anew, one entry per CDR3 protein. The sample has hundreds of thousands of distinct CDR3 sequences, around 43% seen once; the top ten hold approximately 19%. In terms of origin and age, donors were healthy Caucasian individuals from Russia aged 6 to 90. The CDR3 runs 16 residues. Trimming left V 4 bases short and J 1 base short, with 16 bases between. Germline CDR1 is SGHRS and CDR2 is YFSETQ. The clonotype originates from a man aged 55-75 years in good health. The genes are TRBV5-1 and TRBJ2-3; D gene uncertain. The sequencing input was blood. CDR3 sequence: CASSPQLTSRTDTQYF. The CDR3 bases are TGCGCCAGCAGCCCACAATTGACATCACGCACAGATACGCAGTATTTT.